This T cell receptor beta chain is from a study of blood T cell repertoires in COVID-19. Profiled with immunoSEQ multiplex PCR; TCRdb holds only in-frame clones, not every one. The sample holds fewer than 350,000 clones, 75% to 90% seen once. With V trimmed by 6 bases and J by 5 bases, 3 bases remained unmatched. The CDR3 is made up of 13 amino acids. CDR1 SQVTM and CDR2 ANQGSEA come from the germline V gene. This sequence joins TRBV29-1 and TRBJ2-2; 10 bases line up with TRBD1. Sequencing input: PBMCs or T cells enriched from blood (not recorded which). This TCR was recovered from a man aged 25 to 45 who had recovered from COVID-19. The CDR3 is CSVTGGSTGELFF. CDR3 in DNA: TGCAGCGTGACAGGGGGCTCAACCGGGGAGCTGTTTTTT.